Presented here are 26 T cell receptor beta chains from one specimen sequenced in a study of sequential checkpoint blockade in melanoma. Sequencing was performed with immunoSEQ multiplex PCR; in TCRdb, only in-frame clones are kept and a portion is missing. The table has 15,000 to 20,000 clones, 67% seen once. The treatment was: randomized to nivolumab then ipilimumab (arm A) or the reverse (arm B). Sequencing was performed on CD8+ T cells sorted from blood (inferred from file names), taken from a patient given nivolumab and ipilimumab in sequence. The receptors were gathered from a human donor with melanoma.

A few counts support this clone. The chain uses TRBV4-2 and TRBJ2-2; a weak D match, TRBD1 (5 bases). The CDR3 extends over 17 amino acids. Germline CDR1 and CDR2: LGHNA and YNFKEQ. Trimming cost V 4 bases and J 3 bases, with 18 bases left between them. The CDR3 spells CASSPQAQGWDTGELFF. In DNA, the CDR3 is TGTGCCAGCAGCCCCCAGGCCCAGGGTTGGGACACCGGGGAGCTGTTTTTT.

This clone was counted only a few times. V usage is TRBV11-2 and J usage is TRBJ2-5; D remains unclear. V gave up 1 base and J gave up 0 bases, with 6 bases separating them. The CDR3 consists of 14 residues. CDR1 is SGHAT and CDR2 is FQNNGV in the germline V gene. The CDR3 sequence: CASSLAPNQETQYF. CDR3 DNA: TGTGCCAGCAGCTTAGCGCCTAACCAAGAGACCCAGTACTTC.

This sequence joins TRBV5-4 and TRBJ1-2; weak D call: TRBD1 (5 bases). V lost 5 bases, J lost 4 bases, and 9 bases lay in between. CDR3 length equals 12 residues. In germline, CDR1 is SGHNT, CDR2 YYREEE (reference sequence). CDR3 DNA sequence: TGTGCCAGCAGGGGGGACTTCTATGGCTACACCTTC. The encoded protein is CASRGDFYGYTF.

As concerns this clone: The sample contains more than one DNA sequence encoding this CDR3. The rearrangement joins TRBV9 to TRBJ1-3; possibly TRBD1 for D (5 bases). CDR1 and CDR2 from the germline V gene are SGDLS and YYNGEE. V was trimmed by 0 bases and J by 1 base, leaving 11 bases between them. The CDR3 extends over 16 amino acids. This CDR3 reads CASSVAGQGSGNTIYF. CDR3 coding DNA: TGTGCCAGCAGCGTAGCCGGTCAGGGATCTGGAAACACCATATATTTT. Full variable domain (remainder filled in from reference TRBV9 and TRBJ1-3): DSGVTQTPKHLITATGQRVTLRCSPRSGDLSVYWYQQSLDQGLQFLIQYYNGEERAKGNILERFSAQQFPDLHSELNLSSLELGDSALYFCASSVAGQGSGNTIYFGEGSWLTVV.

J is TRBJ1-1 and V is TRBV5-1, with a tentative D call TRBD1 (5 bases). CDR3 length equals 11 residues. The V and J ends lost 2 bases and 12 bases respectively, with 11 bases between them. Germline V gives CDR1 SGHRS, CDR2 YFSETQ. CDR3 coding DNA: TGCGCCAGCAGCTTAGGGGTATGGTCTTTCTTT. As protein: CASSLGVWSFF.

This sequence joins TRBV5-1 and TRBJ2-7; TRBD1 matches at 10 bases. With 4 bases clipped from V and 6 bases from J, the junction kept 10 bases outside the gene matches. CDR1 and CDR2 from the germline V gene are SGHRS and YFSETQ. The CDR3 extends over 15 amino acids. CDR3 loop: CASSPNPGQGTEQYF. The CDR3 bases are TGCGCCAGCAGCCCCAATCCGGGACAGGGGACCGAGCAGTACTTC.

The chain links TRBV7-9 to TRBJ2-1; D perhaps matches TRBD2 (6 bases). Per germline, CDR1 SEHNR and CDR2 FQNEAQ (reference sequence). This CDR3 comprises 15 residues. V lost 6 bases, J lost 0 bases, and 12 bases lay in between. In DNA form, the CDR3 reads TGTGCCAGCAGACATAGCGGTACCTCCTACAATGAGCAGTTCTTC. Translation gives CASRHSGTSYNEQFF.

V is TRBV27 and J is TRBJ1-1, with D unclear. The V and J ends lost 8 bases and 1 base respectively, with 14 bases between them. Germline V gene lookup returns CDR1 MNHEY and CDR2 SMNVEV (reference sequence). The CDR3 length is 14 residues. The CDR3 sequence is CASRRRGGNTEAFF. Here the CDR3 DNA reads TGTGCCAGCCGAAGACGGGGAGGGAACACTGAAGCTTTCTTT.

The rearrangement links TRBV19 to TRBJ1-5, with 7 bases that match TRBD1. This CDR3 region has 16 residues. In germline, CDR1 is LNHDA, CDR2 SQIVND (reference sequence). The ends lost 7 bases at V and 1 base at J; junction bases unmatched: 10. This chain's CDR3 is CASNNPGTASNQPQHF. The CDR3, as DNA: TGTGCCAGTAATAACCCCGGGACAGCGAGCAATCAGCCCCAGCATTTT.

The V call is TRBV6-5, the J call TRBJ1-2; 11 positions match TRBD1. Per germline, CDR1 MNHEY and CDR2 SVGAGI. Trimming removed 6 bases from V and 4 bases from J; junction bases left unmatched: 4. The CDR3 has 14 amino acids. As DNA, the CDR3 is TGTGCCAGCAGGGACAGGGGGCCGGGCTATGGCTACACCTTC. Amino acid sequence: CASRDRGPGYGYTF.

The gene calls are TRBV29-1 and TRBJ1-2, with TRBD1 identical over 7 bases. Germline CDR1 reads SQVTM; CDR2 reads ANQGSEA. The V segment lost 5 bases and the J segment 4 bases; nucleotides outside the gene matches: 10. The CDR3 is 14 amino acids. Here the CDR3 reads CSVIGGGEGYGYTF. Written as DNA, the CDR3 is TGCAGCGTTATAGGAGGGGGCGAGGGCTATGGCTACACCTTC.

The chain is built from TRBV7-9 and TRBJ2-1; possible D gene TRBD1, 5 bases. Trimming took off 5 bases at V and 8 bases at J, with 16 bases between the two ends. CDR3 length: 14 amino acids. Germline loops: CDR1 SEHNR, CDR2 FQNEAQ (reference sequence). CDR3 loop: CASSHDSFGDEQFF. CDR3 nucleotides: TGTGCCAGCAGCCACGACAGCTTTGGGGATGAGCAGTTCTTC.

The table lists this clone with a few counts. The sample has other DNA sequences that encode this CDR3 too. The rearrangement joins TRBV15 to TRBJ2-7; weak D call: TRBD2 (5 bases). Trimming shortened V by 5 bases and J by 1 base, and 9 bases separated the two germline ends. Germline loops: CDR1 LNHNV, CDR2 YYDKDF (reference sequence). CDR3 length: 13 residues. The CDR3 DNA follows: TGTGCCACCAGCCGAGGGCGGTCCTACGAGCAGTACGTC. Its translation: CATSRGRSYEQYV.

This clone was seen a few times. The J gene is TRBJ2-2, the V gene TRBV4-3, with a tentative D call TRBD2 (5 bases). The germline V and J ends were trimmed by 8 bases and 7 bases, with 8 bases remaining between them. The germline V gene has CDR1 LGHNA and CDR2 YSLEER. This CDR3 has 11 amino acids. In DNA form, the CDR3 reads TGCGCCAGCGCCCGGGGCGGGGAGCTGTTTTTT. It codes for CASARGGELFF.

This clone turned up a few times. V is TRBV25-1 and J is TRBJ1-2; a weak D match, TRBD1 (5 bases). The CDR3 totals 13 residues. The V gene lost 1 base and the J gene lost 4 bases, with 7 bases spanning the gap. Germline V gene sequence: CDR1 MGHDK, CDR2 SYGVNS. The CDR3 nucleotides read TGTGCCAGCAGTGAATCAGGGTCCTATGGCTACACCTTC. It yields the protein CASSESGSYGYTF.

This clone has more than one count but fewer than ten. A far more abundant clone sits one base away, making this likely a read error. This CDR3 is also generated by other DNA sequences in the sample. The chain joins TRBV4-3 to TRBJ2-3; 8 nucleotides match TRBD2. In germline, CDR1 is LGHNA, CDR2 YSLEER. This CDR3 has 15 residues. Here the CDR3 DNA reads TGCGCCAGCAGCCTAGTCGGGGGGGGCACAGATACCCAGTATTTT. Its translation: CASSLVGGGTDTQYF.

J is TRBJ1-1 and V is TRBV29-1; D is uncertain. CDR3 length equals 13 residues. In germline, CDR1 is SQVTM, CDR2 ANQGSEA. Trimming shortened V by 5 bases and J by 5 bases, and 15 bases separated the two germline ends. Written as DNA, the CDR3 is TGCAGCGTTCCACCTCGGGGAGGGACTGAAGCTTTCTTT. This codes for CSVPPRGGTEAFF. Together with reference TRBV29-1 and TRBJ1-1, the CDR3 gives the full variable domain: SAVISQKPSRDICQRGTSLTIQCQVDSQVTMMFWYRQQPGQSLTLIATANQGSEATYESGFVIDKFPISRPNLTFSTLTVSNMSPEDSSIYLCSVPPRGGTEAFFGQGTRLTVV.

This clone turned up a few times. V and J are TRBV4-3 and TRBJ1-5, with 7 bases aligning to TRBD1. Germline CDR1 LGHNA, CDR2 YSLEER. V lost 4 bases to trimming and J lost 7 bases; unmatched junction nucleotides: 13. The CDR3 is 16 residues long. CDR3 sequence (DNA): TGCGCCAGCAGCCTCGGGCCCCGACAGGGCTTACAGCCCCAGCATTTT. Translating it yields CASSLGPRQGLQPQHF.

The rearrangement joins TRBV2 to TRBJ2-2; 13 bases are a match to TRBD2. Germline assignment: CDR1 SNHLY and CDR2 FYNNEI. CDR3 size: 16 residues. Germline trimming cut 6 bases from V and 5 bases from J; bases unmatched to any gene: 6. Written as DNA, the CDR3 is TGTGCCAGCAGCAGGGGACTAGCGGGGCAAACCGGGGAGCTGTTTTTT. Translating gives CASSRGLAGQTGELFF.

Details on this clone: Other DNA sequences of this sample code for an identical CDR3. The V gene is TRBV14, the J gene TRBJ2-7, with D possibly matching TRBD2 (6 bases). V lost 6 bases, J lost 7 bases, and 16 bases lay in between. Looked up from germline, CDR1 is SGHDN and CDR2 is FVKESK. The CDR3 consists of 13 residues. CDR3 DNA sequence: TGTGCCAGCAGTCCTGTCGGGGGAGGTGAGCAGTACTTC. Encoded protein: CASSPVGGGEQYF.

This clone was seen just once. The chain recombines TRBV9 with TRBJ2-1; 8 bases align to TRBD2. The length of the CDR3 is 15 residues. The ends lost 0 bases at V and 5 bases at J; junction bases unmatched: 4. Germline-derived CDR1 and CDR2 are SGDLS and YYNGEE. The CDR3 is CASSVAGGVNNEQFF. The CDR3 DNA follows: TGTGCCAGCAGCGTAGCGGGGGGGGTCAACAATGAGCAGTTCTTC.

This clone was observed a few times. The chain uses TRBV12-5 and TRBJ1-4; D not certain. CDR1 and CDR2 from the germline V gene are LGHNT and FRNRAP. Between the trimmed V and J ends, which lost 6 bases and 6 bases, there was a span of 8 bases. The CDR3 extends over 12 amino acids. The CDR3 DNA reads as TGTGCTAGTGGCCACTCCCATGAAAAACTGTTTTTT. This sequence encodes CASGHSHEKLFF.

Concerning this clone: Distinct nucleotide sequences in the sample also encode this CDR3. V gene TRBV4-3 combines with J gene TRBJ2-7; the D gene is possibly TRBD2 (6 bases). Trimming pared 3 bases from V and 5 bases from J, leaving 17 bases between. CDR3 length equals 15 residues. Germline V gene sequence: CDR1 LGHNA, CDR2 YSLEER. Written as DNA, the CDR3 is TGCGCCAGCAGCCACGAGCGACTAGGAAAGGACGAGCAGTACTTC. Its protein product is CASSHERLGKDEQYF.

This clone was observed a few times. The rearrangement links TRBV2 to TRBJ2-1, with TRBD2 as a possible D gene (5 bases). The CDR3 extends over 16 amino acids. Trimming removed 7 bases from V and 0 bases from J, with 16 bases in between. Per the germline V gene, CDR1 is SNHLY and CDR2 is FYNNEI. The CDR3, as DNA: TGTGCCAGCAAATTCCCGGAAGGGAGCTCCTACAATGAGCAGTTCTTC. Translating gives CASKFPEGSSYNEQFF.

This CDR3 is CASSMGSGGGYNEQFF. In DNA form, the CDR3 reads TGTGCCAGTAGTATGGGCTCCGGCGGGGGTTACAATGAGCAGTTCTTC. The chain joins TRBV19 to TRBJ2-1; TRBD2 agrees at 7 bases. This CDR3 has 16 amino acids. J lost 4 bases, V lost 3 bases, and 9 bases had no gene match. Germline assignment: CDR1 LNHDA and CDR2 SQIVND (reference sequence).

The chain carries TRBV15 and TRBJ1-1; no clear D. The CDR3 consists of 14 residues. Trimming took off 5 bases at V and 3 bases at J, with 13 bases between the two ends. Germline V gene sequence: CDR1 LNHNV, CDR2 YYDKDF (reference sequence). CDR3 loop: CATSAVGGYTEAFF. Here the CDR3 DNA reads TGTGCCACCAGCGCCGTGGGCGGGTACACTGAAGCTTTCTTT.